The TCR beta chain described here comes from a study of spatial heterogeneity in lung cancer. Findings of the study overall: Ubiquitous and regional expanded TCR counts correlated with ubiquitous and regional nonsynonymous mutations, respectively. The estimate shows that only around 7% of tumor T cells were covered for alpha and 12% to 15% for beta chains. The study found that expanded intratumoral alpha and beta TCR counts tracked tumor mutation counts.

TCRdb ran MiXCR on the 5' RACE reads and lists one entry per CDR3 protein. The sample consists of some 900 distinct CDR3 sequences, approximately 69% of them appearing once. Time point: sample taken at primary tumor resection. The donors, roughly 70 patients with untreated early-stage non-small cell lung cancer, provided the samples. Trimming took 2 bases from V and 5 from J, leaving 16 bases between them. The CDR3 totals 16 residues. Looked up from germline, CDR1 is MNHNY and CDR2 is SVGAGI (reference sequence). Details on this clonotype: Antigen specificity is unknown.

The chain employs TRBV6-6 and TRBJ1-5; D not certain. The TCR was taken from a male donor with early-stage non-small cell lung cancer. The specimen was lung tumor tissue, collected at surgery. CDR3 sequence reads: CASSYRWGSYDQPQHF. CDR3 in DNA: TGTGCCAGCAGTTACCGGTGGGGTTCGTATGATCAGCCCCAGCATTTT.